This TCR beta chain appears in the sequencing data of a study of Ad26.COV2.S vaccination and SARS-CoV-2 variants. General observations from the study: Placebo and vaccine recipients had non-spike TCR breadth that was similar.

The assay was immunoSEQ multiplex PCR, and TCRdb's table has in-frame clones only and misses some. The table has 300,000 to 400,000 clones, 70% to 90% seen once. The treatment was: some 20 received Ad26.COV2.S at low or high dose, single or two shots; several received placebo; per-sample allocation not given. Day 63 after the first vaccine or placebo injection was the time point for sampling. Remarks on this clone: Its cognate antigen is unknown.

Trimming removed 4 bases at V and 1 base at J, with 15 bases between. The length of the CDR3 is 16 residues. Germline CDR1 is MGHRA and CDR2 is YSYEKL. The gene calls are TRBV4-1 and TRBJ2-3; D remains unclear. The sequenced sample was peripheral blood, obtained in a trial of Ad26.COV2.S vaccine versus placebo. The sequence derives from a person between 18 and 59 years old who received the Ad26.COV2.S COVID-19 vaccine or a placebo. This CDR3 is CASSREVGLRTDTQYF. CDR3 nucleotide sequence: TGCGCCAGCAGCCGCGAGGTGGGGTTGCGCACAGATACGCAGTATTTT.